Listed below are T cell receptor beta chains from one sample, sequenced in a study of T-cell memory formation after mild COVID-19. In TCRdb, the 5' RACE reads were re-called with MiXCR into one record per CDR3 protein. The table has some 350,000 distinct CDR3 sequences, 15% to 20% seen once. The specimen was PBMCs or a T cell subset sorted from them (not recorded which). All receptors derive from a man aged 18 to 35 who had mild COVID-19 (a few samples of this study predate the infection). Cell type and time point are not known. The CDR3 runs from the conserved cysteine through the conserved F or W. Each record gives: clone size, V gene, D gene, J gene, CDR3 protein, CDR3 DNA. D genes are given only for firm matches. Size tells how often a clone was seen (once, few, many) or the class of an expanded clone, and some rows leave it out.

size: .; V: TRBV7-2; D: .; J: TRBJ1-6; CDR3: CASSSQGNAPLHF; DNA: TGTGCCAGCAGTTCCCAGGGGAACGCACCCCTCCACTTT
size: .; V: TRBV18; D: TRBD1; J: TRBJ2-3; CDR3: CASSPQVPGTGSTDTQYF; DNA: TGTGCCAGCTCACCACAGGTGCCGGGGACAGGAAGCACAGATACGCAGTATTTT
size: many; V: TRBV6-1; D: .; J: TRBJ1-1; CDR3: CASSPLGGRGNTEAFF; DNA: TGTGCCAGCAGTCCGTTGGGGGGGCGAGGGAACACTGAAGCTTTCTTT
size: .; V: TRBV5-6; D: .; J: TRBJ1-5; CDR3: CASSAEGGYNQPQHF; DNA: TGTGCCAGCAGCGCGGAGGGAGGATACAATCAGCCCCAGCATTTT
size: .; V: TRBV29-1; D: .; J: TRBJ2-5; CDR3: CSVARGETQYF; DNA: TGCAGCGTTGCGCGGGGAGAGACCCAGTACTTC
size: few; V: TRBV15; D: TRBD1; J: TRBJ2-3; CDR3: CATSRQTGGFLDTQYF; DNA: TGTGCCACCAGCAGGCAGACAGGGGGCTTTTTGGATACGCAGTATTTT
size: few; V: TRBV6-2/TRBV6-3; D: .; J: TRBJ2-1; CDR3: CASKRYNEQFF; DNA: TGTGCCAGCAAGCGATACAATGAGCAGTTCTTC
size: few; V: TRBV11-1; D: .; J: TRBJ1-4; CDR3: CASSHSRGANEKLFF; DNA: TGTGCCAGCAGCCACTCCCGGGGTGCTAATGAAAAACTGTTTTTT
size: .; V: TRBV11-2; D: .; J: TRBJ2-1; CDR3: CASSLVLGRDEQFF; DNA: TGTGCCAGCAGCTTAGTTCTGGGTCGGGATGAGCAGTTCTTC
size: .; V: TRBV6-5; D: .; J: TRBJ2-5; CDR3: CATSAGWETQYF; DNA: TGTGCCACCTCGGCAGGGTGGGAGACCCAGTACTTC
size: .; V: TRBV12-5; D: .; J: TRBJ2-3; CDR3: CASGLQADTQYF; DNA: TGTGCTAGTGGTTTGCAGGCAGATACGCAGTATTTT
size: .; V: TRBV10-1; D: TRBD2; J: TRBJ2-1; CDR3: CASSPLGLAGGPNEQFF; DNA: TGCGCCAGCAGCCCCCTTGGACTAGCGGGGGGGCCGAATGAGCAGTTCTTC
size: few; V: TRBV4-3; D: .; J: TRBJ2-7; CDR3: CASSQGEDRAGAAYEQYF; DNA: TGCGCCAGCAGCCAAGGAGAGGATCGCGCGGGGGCTGCCTACGAGCAGTACTTC
size: few; V: TRBV7-3; D: TRBD1; J: TRBJ1-1; CDR3: CASSFIAGGEAFF; DNA: TGTGCCAGCAGCTTCATCGCAGGGGGGGAAGCTTTCTTT
size: few; V: TRBV20-1; D: TRBD2; J: TRBJ2-5; CDR3: CSASTFGGAGETQYF; DNA: TGCAGTGCTAGTACTTTCGGGGGGGCAGGGGAGACCCAGTACTTC
size: .; V: TRBV2; D: TRBD2; J: TRBJ2-3; CDR3: CATQAGGVPDTQYF; DNA: TGTGCCACCCAAGCGGGGGGGGTCCCAGATACGCAGTATTTT
size: many; V: TRBV4-3; D: .; J: TRBJ2-1; CDR3: CASSASWDLALTAYNEQFF; DNA: TGCGCCAGCAGCGCTTCTTGGGATTTAGCCTTAACCGCCTACAATGAGCAGTTCTTC
size: .; V: TRBV20-1; D: TRBD2; J: TRBJ2-7; CDR3: CSARDVLAGVLYEQYF; DNA: TGCAGTGCTAGAGATGTACTAGCGGGGGTTCTGTACGAGCAGTACTTC
size: .; V: TRBV29-1; D: .; J: TRBJ1-1; CDR3: CSVEPTREAFF; DNA: TGCAGCGTTGAACCGACCCGGGAAGCTTTCTTT
size: .; V: TRBV11-2; D: .; J: TRBJ2-3; CDR3: CASSSPHGRISHF; DNA: TGTGCCAGCAGCTCCCCCCATGGGCGTATATCGCATTTT
size: .; V: TRBV11-2; D: .; J: TRBJ2-1; CDR3: CASSSLMDYSETSSYNEQFF; DNA: TGTGCCAGCAGCTCACTTATGGACTATTCGGAGACGAGCTCCTACAATGAGCAGTTCTTC
size: few; V: TRBV7-2; D: .; J: TRBJ1-2; CDR3: CASSSVGVDYGYTF; DNA: TGTGCCAGCAGCTCAGTGGGGGTCGACTATGGCTACACCTTC
size: .; V: TRBV6-6; D: TRBD2; J: TRBJ2-4; CDR3: CASSTVLSGEGDIQYF; DNA: TGTGCCAGCAGCACCGTTCTTAGCGGGGAGGGAGACATTCAGTACTTC
size: few; V: TRBV4-1; D: .; J: TRBJ2-2; CDR3: CASSRIPGATGPGELFF; DNA: TGCGCCAGCAGCCGGATTCCGGGGGCCACAGGGCCCGGGGAGCTGTTTTTT
size: few; V: TRBV4-1; D: TRBD1; J: TRBJ2-1; CDR3: CASSQLRQGVLDEQFF; DNA: TGCGCCAGCAGCCAACTACGACAGGGAGTACTCGATGAGCAGTTCTTC
size: many; V: TRBV7-2; D: TRBD1; J: TRBJ1-1; CDR3: CASSRDRFFTEAFF; DNA: TGTGCCAGCAGCCGGGACAGATTTTTCACTGAAGCTTTCTTT
size: few; V: TRBV7-2; D: TRBD1; J: TRBJ1-5; CDR3: CASSFYGTGDQPQHF; DNA: TGTGCCAGCAGCTTTTATGGGACAGGTGATCAGCCCCAGCATTTT
size: .; V: TRBV9; D: .; J: TRBJ1-5; CDR3: CASSPDGHSNQPQHF; DNA: TGTGCCAGCAGCCCTGACGGACATAGCAATCAGCCCCAGCATTTT
size: few; V: TRBV27; D: TRBD2; J: TRBJ2-7; CDR3: CASSLYGGASYEQYF; DNA: TGTGCCAGCAGTTTATACGGGGGGGCCTCCTACGAGCAGTACTTC
size: few; V: TRBV4-1; D: .; J: TRBJ1-5; CDR3: CASSQETGAHNQPQHF; DNA: TGCGCCAGCAGCCAAGAAACCGGGGCTCATAATCAGCCCCAGCATTTT
size: .; V: TRBV20-1; D: .; J: TRBJ1-4; CDR3: CRARDLNEKLFF; DNA: TGCAGGGCGAGGGACCTCAATGAAAAACTGTTTTTT
size: many; V: TRBV5-1; D: .; J: TRBJ2-1; CDR3: CASSLGEGPQFF; DNA: TGCGCCAGCAGCTTGGGGGAAGGACCGCAGTTCTTC
size: few; V: TRBV5-4; D: .; J: TRBJ1-5; CDR3: CASSLWGQPQHF; DNA: TGTGCCAGCAGCTTGTGGGGTCAGCCCCAGCATTTT
size: few; V: TRBV12-3/TRBV12-4; D: .; J: TRBJ1-5; CDR3: CASSLNTDQPQHF; DNA: TGTGCCAGCAGTTTAAACACCGATCAGCCCCAGCATTTT
size: .; V: TRBV19; D: .; J: TRBJ2-3; CDR3: CASSSGGAGSNTDTQYF; DNA: TGTGCCAGTAGTTCCGGGGGCGCAGGGTCAAACACAGATACGCAGTATTTT
size: .; V: TRBV7-9; D: .; J: TRBJ2-2; CDR3: CASSLAPGPGGELFF; DNA: TGTGCCAGCAGCTTAGCTCCGGGCCCAGGCGGGGAGCTGTTTTTT
size: few; V: TRBV7-2; D: TRBD2; J: TRBJ2-5; CDR3: CASSLRVAGGLETQYF; DNA: TGTGCCAGCAGCTTACGAGTAGCGGGGGGGCTTGAGACCCAGTACTTC
size: few; V: TRBV15; D: TRBD1; J: TRBJ1-1; CDR3: CATSRLDRDSSPEAFF; DNA: TGTGCCACCAGCAGATTGGACCGGGACAGTTCTCCTGAAGCTTTCTTT
size: .; V: TRBV15; D: .; J: TRBJ1-1; CDR3: CATSRGLANTEAFF; DNA: TGTGCCACCAGCAGAGGGTTAGCCAACACTGAAGCTTTCTTT
size: .; V: TRBV28; D: TRBD1; J: TRBJ1-5; CDR3: CASVTGDQPQHF; DNA: TGTGCCAGCGTTACAGGGGATCAGCCCCAGCATTTT
size: .; V: TRBV18; D: .; J: TRBJ2-6; CDR3: CASSPMSSGANVLTF; DNA: TGTGCCAGCTCTCCGATGTCCTCTGGGGCCAACGTCCTGACTTTC